This T cell receptor (beta chain) was identified in a study of cytotoxic CD8 clonotypes in ibrutinib-treated CLL. Study in general: The patients comprised some twelve relapsed/refractory and about 15 treatment-naive cases, under 18 IGHV unmutated. General study findings and limits: Clonality (at baseline) was higher than in age-matched healthy donors and tracked circulating CD8+ T-cell counts. The public clonotypes identified were infrequent and showed contraction or stability on treatment.

Germline values: CDR1 MDHEN, CDR2 SYDVKM. This CDR3 spans 12 amino acids. The V and J ends lost 9 bases and 5 bases respectively, with 11 bases between them. Cryopreserved PBMCs were the source of 2 to 2.5 micrograms of genomic DNA, which went to TCR beta libraries. Generated by immunoSEQ multiplex PCR, the TCRdb table keeps only in-frame clones and is missing some. The sample lists about 63,000 clones, roughly 70% occurring once. A note on this clone: The antigen is not known.

The chain uses TRBV28 and TRBJ1-5; D remains unclear. This material consisted of PBMCs, taken after 12 months of ibrutinib treatment. This TCR was recovered from a human donor with chronic lymphocytic leukemia. The DNA for the CDR3 is TGTGCCAGTAACGTAGGATATCAGCCCCAGCATTTT. Translation: CASNVGYQPQHF.